This T cell receptor beta chain originates from a study of T and B cells in COVID-19 patients. Blood genomic DNA input for TRB amplification was about 250-550 ng. The CDR3 is 14 residues long. CDR1 is MNHEY and CDR2 is SVGAGI in the germline V gene. Deletions cut 2 bases from V and 1 base from J, with 8 bases between. BIOMED2 TRB-A/B primer pools were used in multiplex TRB PCR. Using its own MiXCR run on the multiplex PCR reads, TCRdb lists one record per CDR3 protein. This sample carries under 8,500 distinct CDR3 sequences, around 30% of them seen once, and the ten largest clones take roughly a quarter.

The source material was blood. V and J are TRBV6-5 and TRBJ1-1; a weak D match, TRBD1 (5 bases). This receptor was identified in a human donor who had recovered from COVID-19. For the CDR3, the DNA is TGTGCCAGCAGTTACAGGGGCACGAACACTGAAGCTTTCTTT. Protein: CASSYRGTNTEAFF.